Described below is a single T cell receptor beta chain sequence and its context. Participant ages covered about 18 to 90 years across around 25 US areas. Participants' own reports of clinical history determined their cohort assignment. This entry belongs to a study of blood T cell repertoires in COVID-19. For the study at large: Both acute and convalescent COVID-19 samples were obtained from the United States, Italy and Spain. PBMCs, B-cell-depleted T cells, or T cells provided the cDNA or gDNA that made up the material.

The protocol was immunoSEQ multiplex PCR, while the TCRdb copy is restricted to in-frame clones and leaves out a portion. Of approximately 400,000 clones listed, 90% to 95% are singletons. The CDR3 covers 13 residues. J was trimmed by 6 bases and V by 5 bases; bases with no gene match: 7. Germline V gene lookup returns CDR1 SQVTM and CDR2 ANQGSEA. The specimen sequenced was PBMCs or T cells enriched from blood (not recorded which). The V call is TRBV29-1, the J call TRBJ1-1; 9 bases are a match to TRBD1. The sequence derives from a middle-aged woman who had been exposed to COVID-19. Here the CDR3 reads CSVSGGQGSEAFF. The CDR3 nucleotides read TGCAGCGTTTCTGGGGGACAGGGCTCTGAAGCTTTCTTT.